The rows below give T cell receptor beta chains drawn from one sample of a study of control samples from healthy donors and cancer patients. Assay used: immunoSEQ multiplex PCR; TCRdb lists only in-frame clones, some missing. Counted here are fewer than 300,000 clones, over 75% occurring once; the ten biggest clones make up approximately 12%. Sequencing input: PBMCs. The receptors stem from a woman between 55 and 75 years old with lung cancer. Each CDR3 is given with its conserved first and last residue. A D gene is named only where the DNA matches it firmly. Where a row states a size, it is once, few, many or the class of an expanded clone; other rows omit it.

CDR3nt: TGCGCCAGCAGCTTGGAGGGCCGGCTCGGAAACACCATATATTTT; CDR3aa: CASSLEGRLGNTIYF; v_gene: TRBV5-1; abundance: .; d_gene: .; j_gene: TRBJ1-3
CDR3nt: TGTGCCAGCAGCGCCCTATATAGCAGCTATGGCTACACCTTC; CDR3aa: CASSALYSSYGYTF; v_gene: TRBV9; abundance: once; d_gene: .; j_gene: TRBJ1-2
CDR3nt: TGTGCCTCTAGCGGGGGGCGAGGGGAGACCCAGTACTTC; CDR3aa: CASSGGRGETQYF; v_gene: TRBV27; abundance: .; d_gene: TRBD2; j_gene: TRBJ2-5
CDR3nt: TGTGCCAGCAGGGCGGACCGGATTCTCCCCCAGCATTTT; CDR3aa: CASRADRILPQHF; v_gene: TRBV6-5; abundance: .; d_gene: .; j_gene: TRBJ1-5
CDR3nt: TGTGCCAGCTCACCATCCGGAATCGCTGGAAACACCATATATTTT; CDR3aa: CASSPSGIAGNTIYF; v_gene: TRBV18; abundance: .; d_gene: .; j_gene: TRBJ1-3
CDR3nt: TGCGCCAGCAGCTGGGGGATGGGTCTCCAAGAGACCCAGTACTTC; CDR3aa: CASSWGMGLQETQYF; v_gene: TRBV5-1; abundance: .; d_gene: .; j_gene: TRBJ2-5
CDR3nt: TGTGCCAGCAGCCAAGCGGAGAACACTGAAGCTTTCTTT; CDR3aa: CASSQAENTEAFF; v_gene: TRBV3-1/TRBV3-2; abundance: .; d_gene: .; j_gene: TRBJ1-1
CDR3nt: TGCGCCAGCGGAATCGGGGGGGGGAACACTGAAGCTTTCTTT; CDR3aa: CASGIGGGNTEAFF; v_gene: TRBV5-1; abundance: .; d_gene: .; j_gene: TRBJ1-1
CDR3nt: TGTGCCAGCAGCCGCCAACCAGGATCGAATGAGCAGTTCTTC; CDR3aa: CASSRQPGSNEQFF; v_gene: TRBV3-1/TRBV3-2; abundance: .; d_gene: .; j_gene: TRBJ2-1
CDR3nt: TGTGCCAGTAGTCCCGGGGGAGTCACAGATACGCAGTATTTT; CDR3aa: CASSPGGVTDTQYF; v_gene: TRBV19; abundance: .; d_gene: .; j_gene: TRBJ2-3
CDR3nt: TGTGCCAGCAGCCGCCTTGCTGGGAGCTCTGGAAACACCATATATTTT; CDR3aa: CASSRLAGSSGNTIYF; v_gene: TRBV3-1/TRBV3-2; abundance: .; d_gene: .; j_gene: TRBJ1-3